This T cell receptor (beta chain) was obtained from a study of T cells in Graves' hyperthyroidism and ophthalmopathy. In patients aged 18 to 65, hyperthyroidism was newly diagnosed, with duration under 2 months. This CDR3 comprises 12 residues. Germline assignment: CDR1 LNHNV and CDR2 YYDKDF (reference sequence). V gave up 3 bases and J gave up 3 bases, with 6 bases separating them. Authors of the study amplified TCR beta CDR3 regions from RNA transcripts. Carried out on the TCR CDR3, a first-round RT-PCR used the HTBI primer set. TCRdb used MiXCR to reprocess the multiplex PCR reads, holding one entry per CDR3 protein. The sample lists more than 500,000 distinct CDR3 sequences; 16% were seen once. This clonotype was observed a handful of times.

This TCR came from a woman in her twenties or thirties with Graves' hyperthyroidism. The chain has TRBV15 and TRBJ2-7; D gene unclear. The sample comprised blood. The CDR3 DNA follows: TGTGCCACCAGCAGCTATTTCTACGAGCAGTACTTC. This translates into CATSSYFYEQYF.